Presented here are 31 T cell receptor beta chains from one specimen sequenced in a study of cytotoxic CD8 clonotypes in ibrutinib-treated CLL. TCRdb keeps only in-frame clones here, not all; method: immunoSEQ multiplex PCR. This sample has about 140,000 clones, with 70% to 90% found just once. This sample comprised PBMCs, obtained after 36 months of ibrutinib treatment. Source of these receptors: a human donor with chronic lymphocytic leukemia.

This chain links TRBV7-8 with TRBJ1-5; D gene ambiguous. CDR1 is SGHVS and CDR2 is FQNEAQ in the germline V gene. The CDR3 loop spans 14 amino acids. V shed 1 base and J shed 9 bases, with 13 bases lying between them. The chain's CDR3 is CASSLEGLGGPQHF. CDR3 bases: TGTGCCAGCAGCTTAGAGGGATTGGGCGGGCCCCAGCATTTT.

DNA of the CDR3: TGTGCCGGGGGACTCGGGGGCTACACCTTC. Protein sequence: CAGGLGGYTF. The rearrangement joins TRBV30 to TRBJ1-2; TRBD1 might be the D (5 bases). The V gene lost 8 bases and the J gene lost 8 bases, with 12 bases spanning the gap. From germline, CDR1 is GTSNPN and CDR2 SVGIG (reference sequence). The CDR3 is 10 amino acids.

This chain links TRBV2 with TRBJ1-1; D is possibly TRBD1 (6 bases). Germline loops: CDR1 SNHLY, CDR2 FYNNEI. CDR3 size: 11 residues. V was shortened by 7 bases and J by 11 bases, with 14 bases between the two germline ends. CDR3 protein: CASKRQAGAFF. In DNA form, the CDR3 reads TGTGCCAGCAAGAGACAGGCCGGGGCTTTCTTT.

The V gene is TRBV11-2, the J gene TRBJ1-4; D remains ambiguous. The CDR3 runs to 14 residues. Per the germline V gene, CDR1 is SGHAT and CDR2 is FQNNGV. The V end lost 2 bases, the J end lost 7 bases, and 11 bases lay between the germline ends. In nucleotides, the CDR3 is TGTGCCAGCAGCTTATACGGCGCTGGTGAAAAACTGTTTTTT. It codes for CASSLYGAGEKLFF.

CDR3 DNA sequence: TGTGCCAGCAGTGAAGGGCCGAACTATGGCTACACCTTC. Encoded protein: CASSEGPNYGYTF. The chain is built from TRBV2 and TRBJ1-2, with D unresolved. Per the germline V gene, CDR1 is SNHLY and CDR2 is FYNNEI. The CDR3 has 13 residues. The germline V and J ends were trimmed by 1 base and 2 bases, with 5 bases remaining between them.

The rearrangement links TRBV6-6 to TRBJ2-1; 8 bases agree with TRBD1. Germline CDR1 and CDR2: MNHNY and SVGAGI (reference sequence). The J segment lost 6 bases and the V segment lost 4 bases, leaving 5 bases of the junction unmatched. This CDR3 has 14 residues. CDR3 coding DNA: TGTGCCAGCAGTTTCCGACAGGGGTCCAATGAGCAGTTCTTC. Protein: CASSFRQGSNEQFF.

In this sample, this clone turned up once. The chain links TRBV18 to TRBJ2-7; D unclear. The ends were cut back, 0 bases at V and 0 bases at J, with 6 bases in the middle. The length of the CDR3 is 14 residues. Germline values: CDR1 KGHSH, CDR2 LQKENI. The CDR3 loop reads CASSPPVRSYEQYF. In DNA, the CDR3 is TGTGCCAGCTCACCACCCGTCCGCTCCTACGAGCAGTACTTC.

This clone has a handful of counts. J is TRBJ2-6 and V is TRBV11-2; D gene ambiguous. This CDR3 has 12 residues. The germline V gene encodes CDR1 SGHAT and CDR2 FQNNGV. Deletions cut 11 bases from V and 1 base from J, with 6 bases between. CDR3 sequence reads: CAGNSGANVLTF. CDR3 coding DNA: TGTGCCGGTAATTCTGGGGCCAACGTCCTGACTTTC.

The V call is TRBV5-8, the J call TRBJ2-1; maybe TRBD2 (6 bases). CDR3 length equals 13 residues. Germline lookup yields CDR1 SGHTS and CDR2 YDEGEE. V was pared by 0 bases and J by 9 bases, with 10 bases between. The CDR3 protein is CASSLGGIAEQFF. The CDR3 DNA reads TGTGCCAGCAGCTTGGGCGGGATTGCTGAGCAGTTCTTC.

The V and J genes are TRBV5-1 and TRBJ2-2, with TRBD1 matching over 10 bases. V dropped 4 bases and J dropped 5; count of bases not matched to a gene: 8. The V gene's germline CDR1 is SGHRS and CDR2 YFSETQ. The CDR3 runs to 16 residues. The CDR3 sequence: CASSRQGARGTGELFF. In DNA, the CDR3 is TGCGCCAGCAGCCGACAGGGGGCGCGAGGGACCGGGGAGCTGTTTTTT. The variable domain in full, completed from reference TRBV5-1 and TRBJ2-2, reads KAGVTQTPRYLIKTRGQQVTLSCSPISGHRSVSWYQQTPGQGLQFLFEYFSETQRNKGNFPGRFSGRQFSNSRSEMNVSTLELGDSALYLCASSRQGARGTGELFFGEGSRLTVL.

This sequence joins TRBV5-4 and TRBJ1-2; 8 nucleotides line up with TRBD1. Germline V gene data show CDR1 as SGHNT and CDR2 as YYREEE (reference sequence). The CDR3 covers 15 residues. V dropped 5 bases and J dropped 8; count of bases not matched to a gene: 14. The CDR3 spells CASSTTGALIRGYTF. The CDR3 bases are TGTGCCAGCAGTACGACAGGGGCACTAATTCGAGGCTACACCTTC.

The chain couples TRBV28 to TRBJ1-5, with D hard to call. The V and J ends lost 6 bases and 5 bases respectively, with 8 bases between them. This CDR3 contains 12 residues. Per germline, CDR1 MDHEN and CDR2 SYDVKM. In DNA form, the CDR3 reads TGTGCCAGCAGCCTTCAGTATCAGCCCCAGCATTTT. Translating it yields CASSLQYQPQHF.

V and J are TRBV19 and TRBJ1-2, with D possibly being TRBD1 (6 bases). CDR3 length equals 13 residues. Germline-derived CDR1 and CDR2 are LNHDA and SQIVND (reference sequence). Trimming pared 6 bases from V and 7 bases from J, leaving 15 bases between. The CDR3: CASSLVQGSGYTF. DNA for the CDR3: TGTGCCAGTAGCCTAGTCCAGGGGTCTGGCTACACCTTC.

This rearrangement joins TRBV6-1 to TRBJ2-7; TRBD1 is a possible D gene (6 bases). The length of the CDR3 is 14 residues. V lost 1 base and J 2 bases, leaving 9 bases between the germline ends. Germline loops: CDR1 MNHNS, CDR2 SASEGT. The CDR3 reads CASSEGGTTYEQYF. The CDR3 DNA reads TGTGCCAGCAGTGAAGGTGGGACAACCTACGAGCAGTACTTC.

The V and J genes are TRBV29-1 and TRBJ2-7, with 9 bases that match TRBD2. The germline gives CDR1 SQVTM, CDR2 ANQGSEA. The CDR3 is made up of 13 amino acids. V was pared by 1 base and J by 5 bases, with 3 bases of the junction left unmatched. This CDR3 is CSVEGGRANEQYF. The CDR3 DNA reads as TGCAGCGTTGAAGGCGGGAGGGCTAACGAGCAGTACTTC.

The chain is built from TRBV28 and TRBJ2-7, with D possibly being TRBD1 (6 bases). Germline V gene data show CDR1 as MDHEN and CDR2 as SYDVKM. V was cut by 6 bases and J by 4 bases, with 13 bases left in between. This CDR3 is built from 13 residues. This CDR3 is CASRGAGIYEQYF. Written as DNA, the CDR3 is TGTGCCAGCAGGGGGGCAGGGATTTACGAGCAGTACTTC.

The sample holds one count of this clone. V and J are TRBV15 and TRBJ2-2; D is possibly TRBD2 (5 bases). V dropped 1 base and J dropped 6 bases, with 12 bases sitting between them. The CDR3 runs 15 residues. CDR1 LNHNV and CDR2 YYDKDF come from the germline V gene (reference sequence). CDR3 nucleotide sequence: TGTGCCACCAGCAGAGCGGGAAGTTTTTCCGGGGAGCTGTTTTTT. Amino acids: CATSRAGSFSGELFF.

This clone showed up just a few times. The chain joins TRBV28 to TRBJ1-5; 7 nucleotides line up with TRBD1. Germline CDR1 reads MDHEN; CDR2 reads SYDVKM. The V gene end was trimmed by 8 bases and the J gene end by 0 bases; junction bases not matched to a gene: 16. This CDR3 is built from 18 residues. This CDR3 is CASGVPGQLPYSNQPQHF. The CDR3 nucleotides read TGTGCCAGCGGTGTCCCGGGACAGCTACCATATAGCAATCAGCCCCAGCATTTT.

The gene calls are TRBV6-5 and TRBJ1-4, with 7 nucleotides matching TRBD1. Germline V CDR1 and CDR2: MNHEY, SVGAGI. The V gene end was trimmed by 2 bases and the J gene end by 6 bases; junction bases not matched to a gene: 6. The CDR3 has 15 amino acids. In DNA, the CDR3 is TGTGCCAGCAGTTACGTCGCGACAGGGTATGAAAAACTGTTTTTT. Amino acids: CASSYVATGYEKLFF.

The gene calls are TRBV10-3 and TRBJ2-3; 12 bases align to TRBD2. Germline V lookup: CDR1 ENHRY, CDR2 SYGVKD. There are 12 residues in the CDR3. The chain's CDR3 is CVTSGGQDTQYF. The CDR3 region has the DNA TGTGTGACTAGCGGGGGACAAGATACGCAGTATTTT.

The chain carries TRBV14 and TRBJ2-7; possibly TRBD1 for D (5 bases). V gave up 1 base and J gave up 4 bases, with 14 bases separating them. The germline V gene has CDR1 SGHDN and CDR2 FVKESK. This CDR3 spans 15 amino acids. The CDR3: CASSQGGSMAYEQYF. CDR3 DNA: TGTGCCAGCAGCCAAGGGGGCAGCATGGCGTACGAGCAGTACTTC.

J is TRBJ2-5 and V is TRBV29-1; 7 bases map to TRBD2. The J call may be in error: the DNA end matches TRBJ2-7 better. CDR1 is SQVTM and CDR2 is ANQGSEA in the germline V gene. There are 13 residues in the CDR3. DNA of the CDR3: TGCAGCGTTGGAGCGGGGACTTCCTACGAGCAGTACTTC. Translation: CSVGAGTSYEQYF.

The DNA of the CDR3 is TGCGCCAGCAGCTTGGGCAGGGGAATCACTAATGAAAAACTGTTTTTT. This gives the protein CASSLGRGITNEKLFF. This chain links TRBV5-1 with TRBJ1-4; possible D gene TRBD1, 6 bases. The germline V gene has CDR1 SGHRS and CDR2 YFSETQ. This CDR3 has 16 residues. Between the trimmed V and J ends, which lost 0 bases and 2 bases, there was a span of 11 bases.

This CDR3 reads CASSPRGTGFYEQYF. For the CDR3, the DNA is TGTGCCAGCAGCCCTCGAGGGACAGGGTTTTACGAGCAGTACTTC. The chain couples TRBV9 to TRBJ2-7; 9 nucleotides agree with TRBD1. CDR3 length equals 15 residues. J was trimmed by 4 bases and V by 4 bases; bases with no gene match: 9. The germline gives CDR1 SGDLS, CDR2 YYNGEE.

Written as DNA, the CDR3 is TGTGCCAGCACCTTCCCGGACAGGGGAAACTATGGCTACACCTTC. As protein: CASTFPDRGNYGYTF. The gene calls are TRBV7-9 and TRBJ1-2; 9 bases map to TRBD1. V lost 7 bases to trimming and J lost 2 bases; unmatched junction nucleotides: 8. CDR3 size: 15 residues. From germline, CDR1 is SEHNR and CDR2 FQNEAQ (reference sequence).

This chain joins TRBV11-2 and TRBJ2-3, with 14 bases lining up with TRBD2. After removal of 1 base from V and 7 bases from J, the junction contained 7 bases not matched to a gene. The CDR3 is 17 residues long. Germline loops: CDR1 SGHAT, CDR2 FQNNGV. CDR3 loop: CASSLAGTSGSPYTQYF. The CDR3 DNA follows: TGTGCCAGCAGCTTAGCGGGGACTAGCGGGAGTCCTTATACGCAGTATTTT.

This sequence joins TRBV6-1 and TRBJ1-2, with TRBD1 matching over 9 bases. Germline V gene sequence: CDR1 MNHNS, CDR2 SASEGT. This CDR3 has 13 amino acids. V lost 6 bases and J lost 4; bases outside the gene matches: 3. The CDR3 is CASSVDRGYGYTF. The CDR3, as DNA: TGTGCCAGCAGCGTGGACAGGGGCTATGGCTACACCTTC.

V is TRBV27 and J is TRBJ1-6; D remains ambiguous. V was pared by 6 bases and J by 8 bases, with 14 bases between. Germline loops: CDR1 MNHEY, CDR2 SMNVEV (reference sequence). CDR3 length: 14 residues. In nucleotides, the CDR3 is TGTGCCAGCAGGGGTGACAAAAAATATTCACCCCTCCACTTT. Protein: CASRGDKKYSPLHF.

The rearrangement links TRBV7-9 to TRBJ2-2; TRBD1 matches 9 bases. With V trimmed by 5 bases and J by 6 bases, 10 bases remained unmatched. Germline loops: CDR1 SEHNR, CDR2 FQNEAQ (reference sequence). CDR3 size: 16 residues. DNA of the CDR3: TGTGCCAGCAGCCTAAGACAGGGGGGACGTCCCGGGGAGCTGTTTTTT. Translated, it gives CASSLRQGGRPGELFF.

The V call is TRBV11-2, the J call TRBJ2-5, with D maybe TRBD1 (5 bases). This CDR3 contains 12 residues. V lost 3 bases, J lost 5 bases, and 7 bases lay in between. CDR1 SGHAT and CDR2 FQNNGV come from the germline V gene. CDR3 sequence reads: CASSFRVETQYF. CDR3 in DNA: TGTGCCAGCAGCTTCAGGGTCGAGACCCAGTACTTC.

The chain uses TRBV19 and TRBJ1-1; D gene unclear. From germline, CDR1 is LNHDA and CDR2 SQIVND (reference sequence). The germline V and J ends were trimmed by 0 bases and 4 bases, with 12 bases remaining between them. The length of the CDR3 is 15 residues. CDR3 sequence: CASSIEPGWRTEAFF. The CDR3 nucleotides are TGTGCCAGTAGTATAGAACCGGGTTGGCGCACTGAAGCTTTCTTT.